Sequencing of this TCR beta chain was carried out in a study of cytomegalovirus exposure and HLA in healthy donors. General study findings and limits: The classifier, whose performance was assessed in both the original and validation cohorts, reportedly diagnosed cytomegalovirus status with high specificity and sensitivity.

J lost 10 bases, V lost 4 bases, and 5 bases had no gene match. There are 14 residues in the CDR3. CDR1 and CDR2 from the germline V gene are SGHDN and FVKESK. This PCR relied on a set of 60 Vbeta primers and 13 Jbeta primers. Produced via immunoSEQ multiplex PCR; TCRdb's table is partial and in-frame only. This sample has over 100,000 clones, with 70% found just once. Of note for this clone: Its specificity is not known.

Sequencing was carried out using PBMCs. This rearrangement joins TRBV14 to TRBJ1-6; 9 bases match TRBD1. This clonotype was sampled from a man aged 25 to 45 in good health and CMV-seropositive. CDR3 region: CASSLGQGQSPLHF. Here the CDR3 DNA reads TGTGCCAGCAGCCTGGGACAGGGTCAGTCACCCCTCCACTTT.